The 17 T cell receptor beta chains reported below all come from one sample, sequenced in a study of cytomegalovirus exposure and HLA in healthy donors. PCR involved 60 Vbeta and 13 Jbeta primers. Sequencing was performed with immunoSEQ multiplex PCR; in TCRdb, only in-frame clones are kept and a portion is missing. The table records about 200,000 clones, roughly 72% of them present only once. Input material: PBMCs. The receptors come from a man aged 25 to 45 in good health and CMV-seronegative.

This clone showed up just a few times. The rearrangement links TRBV6-5 to TRBJ1-4; 7 positions agree with TRBD1. Per the germline V gene, CDR1 is MNHEY and CDR2 is SVGAGI. The CDR3 is made up of 16 amino acids. Trimming at V came to 0 bases and at J to 5 bases, leaving 6 bases not matched to a gene. The CDR3 DNA is TGTGCCAGCAGTTACTCGAAGGGGACAGCAAATGAAAAACTGTTTTTT. Protein product: CASSYSKGTANEKLFF.

V usage is TRBV7-3 and J usage is TRBJ1-2; 10 bases fit TRBD1. After removal of 3 bases from V and 7 bases from J, the junction contained 2 bases not matched to a gene. Per the germline V gene, CDR1 is SGHTA and CDR2 is FQGTGA. The CDR3 loop spans 13 amino acids. CDR3 protein: CASSFGDRGGYTF. The CDR3 DNA reads TGTGCCAGCAGCTTTGGGGACAGGGGTGGCTACACCTTC.

The chain couples TRBV4-2 to TRBJ1-1; TRBD1 matches at 10 bases. CDR1 and CDR2 from the germline V gene are LGHNA and YNFKEQ. J lost 0 bases, V lost 2 bases, and 6 bases had no gene match. The CDR3 length is 17 residues. CDR3 in DNA: TGTGCCAGCAGCCAATTGGGACAGGGGATCTTGAACACTGAAGCTTTCTTT. Encoded protein: CASSQLGQGILNTEAFF.

V is TRBV16 and J is TRBJ1-1, with D possibly being TRBD1 (5 bases). Trimming shortened V by 4 bases and J by 0 bases, and 9 bases separated the two germline ends. The CDR3 has 14 amino acids. Germline CDR1 is KGHSY and CDR2 is FQNENV. The CDR3 protein is CASSPRGMNTEAFF. The DNA of the CDR3 is TGTGCCAGCAGCCCCCGGGGGATGAACACTGAAGCTTTCTTT. Full variable domain (missing parts from reference TRBV16 and TRBJ1-1): GEEVAQTPKHLVRGEGQKAKLYCAPIKGHSYVFWYQQVLKNEFKFLISFQNENVFDETGMPKERFSAKCLPNSPCSLEIQATKLEDSAVYFCASSPRGMNTEAFFGQGTRLTVV.

The V call is TRBV5-5, the J call TRBJ1-6; no definite D call. Per the germline V gene, CDR1 is SGHKS and CDR2 is YYEKEE (reference sequence). The CDR3 is 14 residues long. Trimming removed 0 bases from V and 14 bases from J, with 15 bases in between. In DNA, the CDR3 is TGTGCCAGCAGCTTGGTATTTCGGGTGGAAACCCTCCACTTT. Translation: CASSLVFRVETLHF.

The chain carries TRBV7-2 and TRBJ2-5; TRBD1 matches 9 bases. Germline V gene data show CDR1 as SGHTA and CDR2 as FQGNSA. The CDR3 is 14 amino acids. J lost 5 bases, V lost 2 bases, and 3 bases had no gene match. CDR3 nucleotide sequence: TGTGCCAGCAGCTTAACTGGACAGGGGGAGACCCAGTACTTC. Its translation is CASSLTGQGETQYF. Looking up the rest from reference TRBV7-2 and TRBJ2-5 gives the full variable domain: GAGVSQSPSNKVTEKGKDVELRCDPISGHTALYWYRQSLGQGLEFLIYFQGNSAPDKSGLPSDRFSAERTGGSVSTLTIQRTQQEDSAVYLCASSLTGQGETQYFGPGTRLLVL.

This chain uses TRBV19 with TRBJ1-2, with 11 positions matching TRBD1. The germline V gene has CDR1 LNHDA and CDR2 SQIVND (reference sequence). V lost 7 bases and J lost 5; bases outside the gene matches: 6. The CDR3 is 14 residues long. CDR3: CASTDGQGAYGYTF. CDR3 DNA sequence: TGTGCCAGTACCGACGGACAGGGGGCTTATGGCTACACCTTC. The full variable domain, in which reference TRBV19 and TRBJ1-2 provide the parts outside the CDR3, is DGGITQSPKYLFRKEGQNVTLSCEQNLNHDAMYWYRQDPGQGLRLIYYSQIVNDFQKGDIAEGYSVSREKKESFPLTVTSAQKNPTAFYLCASTDGQGAYGYTFGSGTRLTVV.

The rearrangement joins TRBV15 to TRBJ2-5, with 9 positions matching TRBD1. CDR1 is LNHNV, CDR2 YYDKDF, per germline (reference sequence). J was trimmed by 13 bases and V by 4 bases; bases with no gene match: 7. The CDR3 has 12 residues. CDR3 nucleotide sequence: TGTGCCACCAGCATAACAGGGGGCGACCGGTACTTC. Protein product: CATSITGGDRYF.

The J gene is TRBJ1-1, the V gene TRBV6-5; D is possibly TRBD1 (6 bases). The CDR3 extends over 13 amino acids. Trimming removed 7 bases at V and 1 base at J, with 10 bases between. CDR1 and CDR2 from the germline V gene are MNHEY and SVGAGI. The DNA of the CDR3 is TGTGCCAGCACCGGACAGAGGAACACTGAAGCTTTCTTT. Residues: CASTGQRNTEAFF.

This clone was detected a few times. The rearrangement links TRBV15 to TRBJ1-1; D not resolved. Germline CDR1 and CDR2: LNHNV and YYDKDF (reference sequence). This CDR3 is 15 amino acids long. V was shortened by 0 bases and J by 1 base, with 9 bases between the two germline ends. The DNA of the CDR3 is TGTGCCACCAGCAGAGAGGTTCGGGGGAACACTGAAGCTTTCTTT. This translates into CATSREVRGNTEAFF.

This clone has more than one count but fewer than ten. The V call is TRBV7-8, the J call TRBJ2-3, with a weak D call TRBD1 (6 bases). CDR1 is SGHVS and CDR2 is FQNEAQ in the germline V gene. V was clipped by 3 bases and J by 0 bases, with 10 bases between them. The CDR3 is 15 amino acids. The CDR3 DNA sequence: TGTGCCAGCAGCTTTGGACAGCTTAGCACAGATACGCAGTATTTT. Its protein product is CASSFGQLSTDTQYF.

Worth noting for this clone: This CDR3 is also generated by other DNA sequences in the sample. The V call is TRBV6-1, the J call TRBJ2-7; the match to TRBD1 covers 10 bases. Germline V gives CDR1 MNHNS, CDR2 SASEGT. The V segment lost 10 bases and the J segment 4 bases; nucleotides outside the gene matches: 4. The CDR3 is 12 residues long. DNA for the CDR3: TGTGCCACCGGGACAGGGGTTTACGAGCAGTACTTC. Translating it yields CATGTGVYEQYF.

This rearrangement joins TRBV7-6 to TRBJ2-6; TRBD1 is a possible D gene (5 bases). Germline V gene sequence: CDR1 SGHVS, CDR2 FNYEAQ. The CDR3 contains 17 residues. V was trimmed by 6 bases and J by 0 bases, leaving 15 bases between them. In DNA form, the CDR3 reads TGTGCCAGCAGTCCACAGGCGAAGCGCTCTGGGGCCAACGTCCTGACTTTC. Its translation: CASSPQAKRSGANVLTF.

This rearrangement joins TRBV7-3 to TRBJ2-3, with D perhaps TRBD2 (5 bases). The CDR3 has 14 amino acids. Trimming cost V 0 bases and J 5 bases, with 9 bases left between them. Germline values: CDR1 SGHTA, CDR2 FQGTGA. CDR3 protein: CASSLTGVRDTQYF. Here the CDR3 DNA reads TGTGCCAGCAGCTTAACGGGAGTGAGAGATACGCAGTATTTT.

The chain recombines TRBV27 with TRBJ1-3; no reliable D call. V lost 1 base to trimming and J lost 7 bases, with 11 bases between them. The germline V gene has CDR1 MNHEY and CDR2 SMNVEV (reference sequence). There are 14 residues in the CDR3. CDR3 region: CASSLWEGWNTIYF. CDR3 sequence (DNA): TGTGCCAGCAGTTTATGGGAGGGATGGAACACCATATATTTT.

The chain uses TRBV28 and TRBJ2-5; 8 bases match TRBD1. This CDR3 region has 18 residues. V lost 3 bases to trimming and J lost 5 bases; unmatched junction nucleotides: 17. Germline V CDR1 and CDR2: MDHEN, SYDVKM. CDR3 amino acids: CASSFLALQGRGQETQYF. The CDR3 bases are TGTGCCAGCAGTTTCCTCGCTTTACAGGGCAGGGGGCAGGAGACCCAGTACTTC. Full variable domain (outside the CDR3, taken from reference TRBV28 and TRBJ2-5): DVKVTQSSRYLVKRTGEKVFLECVQDMDHENMFWYRQDPGLGLRLIYFSYDVKMKEKGDIPEGYSVSREKKERFSLILESASTNQTSMYLCASSFLALQGRGQETQYFGPGTRLLVL.

There are a few counts of this clone. The genes are TRBV5-4 and TRBJ2-1, with TRBD2 matching 7 bases. Germline CDR1 SGHNT, CDR2 YYREEE (reference sequence). The J segment lost 6 bases and the V segment lost 0 bases, leaving 6 bases of the junction unmatched. There are 15 residues in the CDR3. CDR3 in amino acids: CASSLASRELNEQFF. CDR3 in DNA: TGTGCCAGCAGCTTGGCCTCGCGGGAGCTCAATGAGCAGTTCTTC.